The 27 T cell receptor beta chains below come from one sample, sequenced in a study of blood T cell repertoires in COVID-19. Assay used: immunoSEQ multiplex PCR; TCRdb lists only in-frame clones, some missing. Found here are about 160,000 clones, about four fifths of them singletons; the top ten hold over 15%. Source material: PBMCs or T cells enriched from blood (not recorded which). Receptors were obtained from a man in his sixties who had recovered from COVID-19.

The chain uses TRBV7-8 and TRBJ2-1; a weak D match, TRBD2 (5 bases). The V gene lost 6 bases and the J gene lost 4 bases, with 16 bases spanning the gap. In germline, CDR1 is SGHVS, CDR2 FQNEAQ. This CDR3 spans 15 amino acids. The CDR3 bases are TGTGCCAGCAGAGTGGCTAGCTTAGGGTACAATGAGCAGTTCTTC. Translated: CASRVASLGYNEQFF.

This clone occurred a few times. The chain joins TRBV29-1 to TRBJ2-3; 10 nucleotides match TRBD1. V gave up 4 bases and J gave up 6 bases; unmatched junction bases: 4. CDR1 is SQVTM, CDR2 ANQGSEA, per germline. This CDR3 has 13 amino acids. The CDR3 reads CSVARTGGDTQYF. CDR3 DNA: TGCAGCGTTGCCCGGACAGGGGGTGATACGCAGTATTTT.

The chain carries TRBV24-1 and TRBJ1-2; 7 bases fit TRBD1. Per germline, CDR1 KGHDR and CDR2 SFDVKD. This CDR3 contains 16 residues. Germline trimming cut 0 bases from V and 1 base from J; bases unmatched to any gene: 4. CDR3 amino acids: CATSDLRQGGNYGYTF. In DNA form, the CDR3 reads TGTGCCACCAGTGATTTGCGACAGGGAGGTAACTATGGCTACACCTTC.

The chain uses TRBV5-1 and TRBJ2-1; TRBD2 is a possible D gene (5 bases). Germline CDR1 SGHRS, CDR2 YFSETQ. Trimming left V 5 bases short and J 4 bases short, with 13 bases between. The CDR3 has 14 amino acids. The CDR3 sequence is CASRPSTLYNEQFF. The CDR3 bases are TGCGCCAGCAGGCCTAGCACCCTTTACAATGAGCAGTTCTTC.

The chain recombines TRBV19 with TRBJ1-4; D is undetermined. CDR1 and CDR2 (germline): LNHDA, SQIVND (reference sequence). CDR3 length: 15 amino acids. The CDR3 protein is CATKNRGLGNEKLFF. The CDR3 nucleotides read TGTGCTACCAAAAATCGAGGTTTAGGAAATGAAAAACTGTTTTTT.

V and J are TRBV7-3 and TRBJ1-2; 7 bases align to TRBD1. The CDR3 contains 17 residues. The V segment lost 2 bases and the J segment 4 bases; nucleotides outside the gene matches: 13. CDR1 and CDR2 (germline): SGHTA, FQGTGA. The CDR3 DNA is TGTGCCAGCAGCTTAGGGGGCGAGGGGGCACGGGTCTATGGCTACACCTTC. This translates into CASSLGGEGARVYGYTF.

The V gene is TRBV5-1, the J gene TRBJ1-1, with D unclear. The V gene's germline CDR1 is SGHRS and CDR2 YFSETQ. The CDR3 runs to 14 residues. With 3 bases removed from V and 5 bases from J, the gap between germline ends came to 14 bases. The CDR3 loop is CASSSVGGMTEAFF. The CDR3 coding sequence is TGCGCCAGCAGCTCGGTGGGAGGGATGACTGAAGCTTTCTTT. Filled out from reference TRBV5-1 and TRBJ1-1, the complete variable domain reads KAGVTQTPRYLIKTRGQQVTLSCSPISGHRSVSWYQQTPGQGLQFLFEYFSETQRNKGNFPGRFSGRQFSNSRSEMNVSTLELGDSALYLCASSSVGGMTEAFFGQGTRLTVV.

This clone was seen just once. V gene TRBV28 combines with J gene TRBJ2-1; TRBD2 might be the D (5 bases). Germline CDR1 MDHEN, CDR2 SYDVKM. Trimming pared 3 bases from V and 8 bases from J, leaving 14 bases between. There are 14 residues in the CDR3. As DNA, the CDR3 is TGTGCCAGCAGTTTTAGGAGGTCGTACGATGAGCAGTTCTTC. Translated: CASSFRRSYDEQFF.

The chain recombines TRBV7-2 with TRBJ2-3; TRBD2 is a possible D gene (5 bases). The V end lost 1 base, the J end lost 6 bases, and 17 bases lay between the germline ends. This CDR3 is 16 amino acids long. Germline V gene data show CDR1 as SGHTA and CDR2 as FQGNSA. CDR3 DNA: TGTGCCAGCAGCTTAGGGTCAGGAGGTTTTGCGGATACGCAGTATTTT. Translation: CASSLGSGGFADTQYF.

The CDR3 region has the DNA TGTGCCAGCAGCCAGACGGGGTCTAGATTCTATGGCTACACCTTC. It translates to CASSQTGSRFYGYTF. V usage is TRBV28 and J usage is TRBJ1-2, with unresolved D. V was cut by 6 bases and J by 4 bases, with 18 bases left in between. In germline, CDR1 is MDHEN, CDR2 SYDVKM. The CDR3 loop spans 15 amino acids.

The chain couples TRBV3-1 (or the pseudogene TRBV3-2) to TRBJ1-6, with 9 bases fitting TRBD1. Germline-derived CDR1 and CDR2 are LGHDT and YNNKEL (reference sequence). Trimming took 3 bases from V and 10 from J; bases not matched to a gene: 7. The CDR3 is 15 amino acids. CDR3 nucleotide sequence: TGTGCCAGCAGCCAGGGACAGGGTTTACAATCACCCCTCCACTTT. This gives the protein CASSQGQGLQSPLHF.

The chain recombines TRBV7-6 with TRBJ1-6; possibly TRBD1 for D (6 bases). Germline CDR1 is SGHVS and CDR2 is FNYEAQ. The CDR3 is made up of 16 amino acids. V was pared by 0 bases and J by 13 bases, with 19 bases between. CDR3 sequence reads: CASSLATRGARSPLHF. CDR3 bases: TGTGCCAGCAGCTTAGCCACCCGGGGGGCACGTTCGCCCCTCCACTTT.

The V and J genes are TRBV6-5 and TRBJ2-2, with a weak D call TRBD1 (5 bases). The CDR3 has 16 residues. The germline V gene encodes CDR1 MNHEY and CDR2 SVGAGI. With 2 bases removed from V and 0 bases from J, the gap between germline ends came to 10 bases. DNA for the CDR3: TGTGCCAGCAGTTACCGGACACAATCGAACACCGGGGAGCTGTTTTTT. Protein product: CASSYRTQSNTGELFF.

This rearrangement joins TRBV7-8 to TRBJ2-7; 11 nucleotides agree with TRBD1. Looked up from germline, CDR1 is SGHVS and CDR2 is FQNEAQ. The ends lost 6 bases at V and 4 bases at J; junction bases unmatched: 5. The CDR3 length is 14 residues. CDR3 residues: CASSSGTGGYEQYF. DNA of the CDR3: TGTGCCAGCAGTTCCGGGACAGGGGGTTACGAGCAGTACTTC.

The CDR3 region has the DNA TGTGCCAGCAGCCAAGATGCGCGGGGTCGGAGCACTGAAGCTTTCTTT. Translated: CASSQDARGRSTEAFF. The V gene is TRBV14, the J gene TRBJ1-1; no definite D call. The ends were cut back, 0 bases at V and 4 bases at J, with 15 bases in the middle. Per the germline V gene, CDR1 is SGHDN and CDR2 is FVKESK. The CDR3 is made up of 16 amino acids.

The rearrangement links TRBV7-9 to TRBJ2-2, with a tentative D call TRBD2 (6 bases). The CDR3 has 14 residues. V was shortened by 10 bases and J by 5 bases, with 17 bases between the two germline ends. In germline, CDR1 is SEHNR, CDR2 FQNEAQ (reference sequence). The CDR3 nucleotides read TGTGCCATGCGGAGGGATTCGTCAACCGGGGAGCTGTTTTTT. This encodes CAMRRDSSTGELFF.

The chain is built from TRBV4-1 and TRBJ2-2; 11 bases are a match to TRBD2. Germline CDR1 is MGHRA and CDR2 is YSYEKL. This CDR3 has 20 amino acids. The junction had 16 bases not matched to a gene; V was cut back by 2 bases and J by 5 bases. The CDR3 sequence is CASSQPPTSISGRGTGELFF. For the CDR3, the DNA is TGCGCCAGCAGCCAACCCCCCACCTCGATTAGCGGGAGGGGGACCGGGGAGCTGTTTTTT.

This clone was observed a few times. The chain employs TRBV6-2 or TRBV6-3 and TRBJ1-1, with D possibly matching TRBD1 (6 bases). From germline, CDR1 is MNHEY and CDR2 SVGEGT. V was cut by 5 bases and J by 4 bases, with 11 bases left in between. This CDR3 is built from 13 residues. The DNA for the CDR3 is TGTGCCAGCAGTCAACGACAGGCCACTGAAGCTTTCTTT. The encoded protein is CASSQRQATEAFF.

CDR3 region: CASSEVRDTGELFF. DNA for the CDR3: TGTGCCAGCAGTGAGGTCAGGGACACCGGGGAGCTGTTTTTT. This chain uses TRBV2 with TRBJ2-2; D is perhaps TRBD1 (5 bases). In germline, CDR1 is SNHLY, CDR2 FYNNEI. The CDR3 sequence is 14 residues long. V gave up 3 bases and J gave up 3 bases, with 8 bases separating them. Using reference TRBV2 and TRBJ2-2 for the parts outside the CDR3, the full variable domain is EPEVTQTPSHQVTQMGQEVILRCVPISNHLYFYWYRQILGQKVEFLVSFYNNEISEKSEIFDDQFSVERPDGSNFTLKIRSTKLEDSAMYFCASSEVRDTGELFFGEGSRLTVL.

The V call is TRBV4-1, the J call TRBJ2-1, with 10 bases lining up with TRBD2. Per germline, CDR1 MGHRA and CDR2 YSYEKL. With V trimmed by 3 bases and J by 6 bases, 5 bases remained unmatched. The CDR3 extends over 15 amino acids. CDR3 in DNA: TGCGCCAGCAGCCACACTAGCGGGGACGGCAATGAGCAGTTCTTC. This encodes CASSHTSGDGNEQFF.

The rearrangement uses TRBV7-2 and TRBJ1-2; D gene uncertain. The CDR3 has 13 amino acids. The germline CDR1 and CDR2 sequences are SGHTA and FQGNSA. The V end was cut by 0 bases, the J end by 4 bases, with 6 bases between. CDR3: CASSLAQVYGYTF. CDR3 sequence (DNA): TGTGCCAGCAGCTTAGCACAAGTCTATGGCTACACCTTC.

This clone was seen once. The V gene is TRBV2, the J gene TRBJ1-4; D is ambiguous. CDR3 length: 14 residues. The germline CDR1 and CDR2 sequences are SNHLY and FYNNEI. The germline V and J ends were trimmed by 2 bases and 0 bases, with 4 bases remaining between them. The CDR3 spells CASSERATNEKLFF. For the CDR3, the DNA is TGTGCCAGCAGTGAACGTGCAACTAATGAAAAACTGTTTTTT.

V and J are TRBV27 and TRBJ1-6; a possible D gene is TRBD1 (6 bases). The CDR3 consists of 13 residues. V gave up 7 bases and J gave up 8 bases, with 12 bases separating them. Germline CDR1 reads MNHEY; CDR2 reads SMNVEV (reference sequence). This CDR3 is CASKGRGDSPLHF. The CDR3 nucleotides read TGTGCCAGCAAGGGCAGGGGAGATTCACCCCTCCACTTT.

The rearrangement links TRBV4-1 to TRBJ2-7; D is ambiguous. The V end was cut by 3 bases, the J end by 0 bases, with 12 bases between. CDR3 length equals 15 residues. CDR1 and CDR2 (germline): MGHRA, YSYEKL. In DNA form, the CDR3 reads TGCGCCAGCAGCCAGCTGAACACCATCTCCTACGAGCAGTACTTC. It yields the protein CASSQLNTISYEQYF.

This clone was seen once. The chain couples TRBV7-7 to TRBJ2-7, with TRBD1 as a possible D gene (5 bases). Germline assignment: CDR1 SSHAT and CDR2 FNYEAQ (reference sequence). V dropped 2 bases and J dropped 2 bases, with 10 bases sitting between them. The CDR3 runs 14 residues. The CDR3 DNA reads TGTGCCAGCAGCTTAAACACAGGACCCTACGAGCAGTACTTC. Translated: CASSLNTGPYEQYF.

The CDR3 sequence: CASTQTGSETQYF. The CDR3 nucleotides are TGTGCCAGCACCCAGACAGGGTCAGAGACCCAGTACTTC. The gene calls are TRBV5-4 and TRBJ2-5, with 7 bases fitting TRBD1. The CDR3 covers 13 residues. Germline CDR1 is SGHNT and CDR2 is YYREEE (reference sequence). Trimming at V came to 6 bases and at J to 4 bases, leaving 6 bases not matched to a gene.

The CDR3 nucleotides read TGTGCCAGCACCCCCACTGCTGGGAGGGAATACGAGCAGTACTTC. Translated, it gives CASTPTAGREYEQYF. The chain links TRBV5-5 to TRBJ2-7, with 7 nucleotides matching TRBD2. V lost 6 bases to trimming and J lost 4 bases; unmatched junction nucleotides: 13. The germline gives CDR1 SGHKS, CDR2 YYEKEE (reference sequence). This CDR3 region has 15 residues.